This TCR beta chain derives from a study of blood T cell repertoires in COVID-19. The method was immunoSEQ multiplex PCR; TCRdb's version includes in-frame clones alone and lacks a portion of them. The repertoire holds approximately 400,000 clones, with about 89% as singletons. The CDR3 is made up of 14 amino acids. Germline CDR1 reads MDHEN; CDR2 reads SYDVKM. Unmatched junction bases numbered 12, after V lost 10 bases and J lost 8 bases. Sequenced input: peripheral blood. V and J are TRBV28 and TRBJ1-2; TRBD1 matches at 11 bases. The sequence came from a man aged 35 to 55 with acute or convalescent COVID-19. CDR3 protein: CAIQDRGLSSGYTF. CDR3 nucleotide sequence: TGTGCCATCCAGGACAGGGGGCTTTCGAGCGGCTACACCTTC.